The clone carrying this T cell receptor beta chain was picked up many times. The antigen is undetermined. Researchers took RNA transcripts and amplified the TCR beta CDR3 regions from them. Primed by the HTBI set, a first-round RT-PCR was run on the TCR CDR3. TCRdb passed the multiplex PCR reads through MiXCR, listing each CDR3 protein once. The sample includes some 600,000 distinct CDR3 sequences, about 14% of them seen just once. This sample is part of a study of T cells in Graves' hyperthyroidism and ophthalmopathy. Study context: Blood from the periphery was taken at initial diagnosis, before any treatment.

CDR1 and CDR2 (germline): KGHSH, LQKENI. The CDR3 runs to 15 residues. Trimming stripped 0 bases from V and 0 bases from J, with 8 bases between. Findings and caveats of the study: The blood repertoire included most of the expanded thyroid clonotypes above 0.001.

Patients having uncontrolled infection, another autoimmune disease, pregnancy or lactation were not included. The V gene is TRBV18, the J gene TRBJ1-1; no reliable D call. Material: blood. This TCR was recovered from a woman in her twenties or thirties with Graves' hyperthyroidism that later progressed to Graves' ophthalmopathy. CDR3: CASSPPADMNTEAFF. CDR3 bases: TGTGCCAGCTCACCACCAGCAGATATGAACACTGAAGCTTTCTTT.